This entry lists 10 T cell receptor beta chains sequenced from one sample in a study of blood T cell repertoires in COVID-19. The method was immunoSEQ multiplex PCR; TCRdb's version includes in-frame clones alone and lacks a portion of them. Of about 130,000 clones detected, approximately 86% appear once; the ten largest clones hold approximately 16%. Sequenced input: peripheral blood. Receptors originate from a woman between 45 and 60 years old who had recovered from COVID-19.

The chain combines TRBV6-2 or TRBV6-3 with TRBJ2-1, with 13 bases matching TRBD2. The CDR3 extends over 15 amino acids. Trimming at V came to 5 bases and at J to 7 bases, leaving 5 bases not matched to a gene. Germline V gives CDR1 MNHEY, CDR2 SVGEGT. CDR3 region: CASSTSGRGRNEQFF. CDR3 in DNA: TGTGCCAGCAGTACTAGCGGGAGGGGGAGGAATGAGCAGTTCTTC.

The gene calls are TRBV7-3 and TRBJ1-6; no reliable D call. From germline, CDR1 is SGHTA and CDR2 FQGTGA. This CDR3 has 13 residues. Trimming pared 4 bases from V and 3 bases from J, leaving 4 bases between. The CDR3 DNA reads TGTGCCAGCAGCTCAAACTATAATTCACCCCTCCACTTT. Protein sequence: CASSSNYNSPLHF.

The V call is TRBV19, the J call TRBJ2-1, with TRBD1 identical over 7 bases. The CDR3 spans 12 residues. CDR1 and CDR2 from the germline V gene are LNHDA and SQIVND (reference sequence). After removal of 5 bases from V and 9 bases from J, the junction contained 4 bases not matched to a gene. The CDR3 coding sequence is TGTGCCAGTAGTTACAACAGGGGTGAGCAGTTCTTC. Its translation is CASSYNRGEQFF.

The chain has TRBV2 and TRBJ1-1, with D possibly TRBD1 on 5 matching bases. V was pared by 6 bases and J by 1 base, with 9 bases between. Germline V lookup: CDR1 SNHLY, CDR2 FYNNEI. This CDR3 spans 13 amino acids. The CDR3 is CASSFTGNTEAFF. The CDR3 nucleotides are TGTGCCAGCAGCTTTACAGGGAACACTGAAGCTTTCTTT. Filled out from reference TRBV2 and TRBJ1-1, the complete variable domain reads EPEVTQTPSHQVTQMGQEVILRCVPISNHLYFYWYRQILGQKVEFLVSFYNNEISEKSEIFDDQFSVERPDGSNFTLKIRSTKLEDSAMYFCASSFTGNTEAFFGQGTRLTVV.

CDR3 in amino acids: CASSLGGFRQPQHF. The CDR3 region has the DNA TGTGCCAGCAGCTTGGGGGGGTTCAGGCAGCCCCAGCATTTT. V and J are TRBV7-9 and TRBJ1-5; possibly TRBD1 for D (5 bases). Germline V gene sequence: CDR1 SEHNR, CDR2 FQNEAQ (reference sequence). The CDR3 extends over 14 amino acids. The ends were cut back, 3 bases at V and 7 bases at J, with 13 bases in the middle.

In its sample, this clone was seen a few times. V gene TRBV2 combines with J gene TRBJ2-7; 7 nucleotides match TRBD1. Per the germline V gene, CDR1 is SNHLY and CDR2 is FYNNEI. The CDR3 sequence is 14 residues long. The ends lost 6 bases at V and 3 bases at J; junction bases unmatched: 8. CDR3 sequence: CASSGSGTVYEQYF. DNA of the CDR3: TGTGCCAGCAGCGGCTCCGGGACAGTCTACGAGCAGTACTTC. Full variable domain (rest looked up from reference TRBV2 and TRBJ2-7): EPEVTQTPSHQVTQMGQEVILRCVPISNHLYFYWYRQILGQKVEFLVSFYNNEISEKSEIFDDQFSVERPDGSNFTLKIRSTKLEDSAMYFCASSGSGTVYEQYFGPGTRLTVT.

The V and J genes are TRBV12-5 and TRBJ1-1; unclear D gene. The CDR3 covers 14 residues. Between the trimmed V and J ends, which lost 5 bases and 3 bases, there was a span of 13 bases. Germline V gene lookup returns CDR1 LGHNT and CDR2 FRNRAP. As DNA, the CDR3 is TGTGCTAGTGGTGACTCAAGGGAGGACACTGAAGCTTTCTTT. It codes for CASGDSREDTEAFF. Variable domain in full (rest from reference TRBV12-5 and TRBJ1-1): DARVTQTPRHKVTEMGQEVTMRCQPILGHNTVFWYRQTMMQGLELLAYFRNRAPLDDSGMPKDRFSAEMPDATLATLKIQPSEPRDSAVYFCASGDSREDTEAFFGQGTRLTVV.

This clone was seen only once. The J gene is TRBJ1-6, the V gene TRBV19; 9 bases match TRBD1. Trimming at V came to 5 bases and at J to 10 bases, leaving 6 bases not matched to a gene. CDR3 length: 14 amino acids. Germline V gene sequence: CDR1 LNHDA, CDR2 SQIVND (reference sequence). The CDR3 coding sequence is TGTGCCAGTAGTCGCGGGACAGGGTACTCACCCCTCCACTTT. This translates into CASSRGTGYSPLHF.

The V gene is TRBV4-2, the J gene TRBJ1-2; TRBD1 matches 10 bases. V shed 3 bases and J 5 bases; nucleotides not matched to a gene: 6. The CDR3 length is 15 residues. CDR1 is LGHNA and CDR2 is YNFKEQ in the germline V gene. The DNA for the CDR3 is TGTGCCAGCAGCCATGAGGGACAGGGGAGGTATGGCTACACCTTC. Translating gives CASSHEGQGRYGYTF.

This chain joins TRBV12-3 or TRBV12-4 and TRBJ2-5, with 8 bases identical to TRBD1. This CDR3 contains 13 residues. V lost 6 bases, J lost 5 bases, and 5 bases stayed unmatched. Written as DNA, the CDR3 is TGTGCCAGCAGCCAGGGGGCCGGGGAGACCCAGTACTTC. As protein: CASSQGAGETQYF.